The rows below give T cell receptor beta chains drawn from one sample of a study of blood T cell repertoires in COVID-19. Assay: immunoSEQ multiplex PCR; the TCRdb copy retains only in-frame clones and omits some. Of about 340,000 clones in the sample, 86% were seen once. The sequenced sample consisted of PBMCs or T cells enriched from blood (not recorded which). Receptors originate from a woman in her thirties or forties with acute COVID-19. CDR3s leave out the opening cysteine and the closing phenylalanine or tryptophan. Not all rows give a size; the values are once, few, many and, for expanded clones, a class.

clone_size: NA; j_call: TRBJ2-3; v_call: TRBV11-1; cdr3_aa: ASSIRQGSTDTQY
clone_size: NA; j_call: TRBJ1-6; v_call: TRBV7-9; cdr3_aa: ASSTPTGAPNSPLH
clone_size: NA; j_call: TRBJ2-1; v_call: TRBV5-1; cdr3_aa: ASSLEAFDEQF
clone_size: NA; j_call: TRBJ2-7; v_call: TRBV6-5; cdr3_aa: ASSYRDRGTYEQY
clone_size: once; j_call: TRBJ2-2; v_call: TRBV19; cdr3_aa: ASSPLGRNTGELF
clone_size: once; j_call: TRBJ2-4; v_call: TRBV28; cdr3_aa: ASSLPGVVNIQY
clone_size: NA; j_call: TRBJ1-5; v_call: TRBV20-1; cdr3_aa: SASTGNQPQH
clone_size: NA; j_call: TRBJ1-6; v_call: TRBV6-5; cdr3_aa: ASKTGSLGHSPLH
clone_size: few; j_call: TRBJ1-1; v_call: TRBV24-1; cdr3_aa: ATSDSGDSRNTEAF
clone_size: NA; j_call: TRBJ2-7; v_call: TRBV9; cdr3_aa: ASSVKPTYEQY
clone_size: NA; j_call: TRBJ1-3; v_call: TRBV14; cdr3_aa: ASSPLQGLSGNTIY
clone_size: NA; j_call: TRBJ2-7; v_call: TRBV19; cdr3_aa: ASSINTADLREQY
clone_size: NA; j_call: TRBJ1-2; v_call: TRBV29-1; cdr3_aa: SALRQGDDYT
clone_size: NA; j_call: TRBJ1-2; v_call: TRBV4-2; cdr3_aa: ASSQQTVNREVYGYT
clone_size: NA; j_call: TRBJ2-3; v_call: TRBV29-1; cdr3_aa: SVGGLAGITDTQY
clone_size: NA; j_call: TRBJ1-1; v_call: TRBV7-2; cdr3_aa: ASSLAPDRGRRDTEAF
clone_size: NA; j_call: TRBJ1-3; v_call: TRBV28; cdr3_aa: ASSGAGMDRARGNTIY
clone_size: NA; j_call: TRBJ1-2; v_call: TRBV7-7; cdr3_aa: ASSLRESGQGNDGYT
clone_size: NA; j_call: TRBJ1-2; v_call: TRBV9; cdr3_aa: ASSPGTDPNYGYT
clone_size: NA; j_call: TRBJ1-2; v_call: TRBV7-9; cdr3_aa: ASSLDEGDVYGYT
clone_size: NA; j_call: TRBJ1-1; v_call: TRBV7-3; cdr3_aa: ASSLTFKRVLSGEGEAF
clone_size: NA; j_call: TRBJ1-3; v_call: TRBV2; cdr3_aa: ASSPEENTIY
clone_size: NA; j_call: TRBJ1-1; v_call: TRBV3-1/TRBV3-2; cdr3_aa: ASTEHTGENTEAF
clone_size: NA; j_call: TRBJ1-3; v_call: TRBV7-9; cdr3_aa: ASTWLGGPSGNTIY
clone_size: NA; j_call: TRBJ2-3; v_call: TRBV10-3; cdr3_aa: AIRTSGGRIDTQY
clone_size: few; j_call: TRBJ1-2; v_call: TRBV7-2; cdr3_aa: ASSLLFQGQGYT
clone_size: NA; j_call: TRBJ2-2; v_call: TRBV4-3; cdr3_aa: ASSQDYRGAGYTGELF
clone_size: NA; j_call: TRBJ2-1; v_call: TRBV3-1/TRBV3-2; cdr3_aa: ASSSGTSYNEQF
clone_size: NA; j_call: TRBJ1-1; v_call: TRBV7-8; cdr3_aa: ASSLKLMMNTEAF